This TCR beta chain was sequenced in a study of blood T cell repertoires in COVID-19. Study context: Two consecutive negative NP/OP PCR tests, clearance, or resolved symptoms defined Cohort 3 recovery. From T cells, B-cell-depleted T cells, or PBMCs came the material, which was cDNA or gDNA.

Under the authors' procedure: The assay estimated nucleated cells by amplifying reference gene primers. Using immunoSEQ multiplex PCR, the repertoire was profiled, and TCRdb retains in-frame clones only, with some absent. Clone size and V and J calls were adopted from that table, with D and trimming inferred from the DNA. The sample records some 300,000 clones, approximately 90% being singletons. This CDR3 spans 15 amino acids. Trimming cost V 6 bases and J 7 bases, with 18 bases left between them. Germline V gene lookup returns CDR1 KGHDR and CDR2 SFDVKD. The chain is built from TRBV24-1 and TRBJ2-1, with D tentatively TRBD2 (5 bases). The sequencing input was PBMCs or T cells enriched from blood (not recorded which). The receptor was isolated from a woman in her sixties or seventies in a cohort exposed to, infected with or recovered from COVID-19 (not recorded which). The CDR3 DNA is TGTGCCACCAGTTGGCCTCCTTTGAGGGAGAATGAGCAGTTCTTC. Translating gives CATSWPPLRENEQFF.